This T cell receptor beta chain emerged from a study of shared T cell receptors in the human thymus. Clones were read by immunoSEQ multiplex PCR, and TCRdb kept only the in-frame ones, dropping some. This table holds over 650,000 clones, roughly 86% found once. Germline CDR1 is LGHNA and CDR2 is YNFKEQ. The J segment lost 2 bases and the V segment lost 2 bases, leaving 15 bases of the junction unmatched. The CDR3 extends over 19 amino acids. The same sample was also used in a study of human thymus T cells. From that study: Thymic resections from corrective heart surgery supplied the tissue. Among thymic and blood repertoires, usage of V and J genes appeared biased.

Sequences were obtained from thymocytes. This chain joins TRBV4-2 and TRBJ2-7, with TRBD1 matching over 10 bases. The sequence was obtained from a boy less than two years old with a congenital heart defect. The DNA of the CDR3 is TGTGCCAGCAGCCAACGCTTAACTTCCGGGACAGGGGTAACCTACGAGCAGTACTTC. This encodes CASSQRLTSGTGVTYEQYF.